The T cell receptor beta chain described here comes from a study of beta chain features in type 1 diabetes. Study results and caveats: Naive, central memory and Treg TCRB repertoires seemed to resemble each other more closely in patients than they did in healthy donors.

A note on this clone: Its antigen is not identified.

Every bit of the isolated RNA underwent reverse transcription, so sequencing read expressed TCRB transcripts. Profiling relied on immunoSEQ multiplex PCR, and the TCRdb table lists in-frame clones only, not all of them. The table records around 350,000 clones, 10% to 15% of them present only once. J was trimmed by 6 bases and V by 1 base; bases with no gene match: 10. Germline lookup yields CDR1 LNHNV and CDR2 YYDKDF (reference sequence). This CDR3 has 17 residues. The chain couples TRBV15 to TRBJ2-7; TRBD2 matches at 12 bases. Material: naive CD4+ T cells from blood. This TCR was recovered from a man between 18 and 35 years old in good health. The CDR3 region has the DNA TGTGCCACCAGCAGAGGACTAGCGGGAGCCATTCCTCTCGAGCAGTACTTC. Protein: CATSRGLAGAIPLEQYF.